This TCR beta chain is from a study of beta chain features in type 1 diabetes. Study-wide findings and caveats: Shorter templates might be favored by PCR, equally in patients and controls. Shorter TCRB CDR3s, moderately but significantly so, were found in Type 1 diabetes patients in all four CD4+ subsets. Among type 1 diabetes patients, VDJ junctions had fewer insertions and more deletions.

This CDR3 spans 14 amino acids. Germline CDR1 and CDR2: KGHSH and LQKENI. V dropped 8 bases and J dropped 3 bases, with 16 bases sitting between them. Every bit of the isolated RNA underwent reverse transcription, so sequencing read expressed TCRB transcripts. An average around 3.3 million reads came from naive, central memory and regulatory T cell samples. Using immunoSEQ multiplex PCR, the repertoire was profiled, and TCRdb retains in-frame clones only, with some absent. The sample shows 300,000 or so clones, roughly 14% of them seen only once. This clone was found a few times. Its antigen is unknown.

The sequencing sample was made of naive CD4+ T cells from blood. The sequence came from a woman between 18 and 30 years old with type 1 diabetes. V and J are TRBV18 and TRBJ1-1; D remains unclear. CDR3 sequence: CASLPGGGDTEAFF. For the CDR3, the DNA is TGTGCCAGCCTACCGGGTGGCGGGGACACTGAAGCTTTCTTT. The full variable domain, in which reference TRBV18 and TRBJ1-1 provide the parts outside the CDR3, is NAGVMQNPRHLVRRRGQEARLRCSPMKGHSHVYWYRQLPEEGLKFMVYLQKENIIDESGMPKERFSAEFPKEGPSILRIQQVVRGDSAAYFCASLPGGGDTEAFFGQGTRLTVV.